Sequencing of this TCR beta chain was carried out in a study of T cell changes during pregnancy in multiple sclerosis. CDR1 SGHNT and CDR2 YYREEE come from the germline V gene (reference sequence). Trimming pared 0 bases from V and 5 bases from J, leaving 12 bases between. CDR3 length: 14 amino acids. The data were produced by immunoSEQ multiplex PCR, yet TCRdb's version contains in-frame clones alone and is incomplete. The repertoire holds around 34,000 clones, with about nine tenths as singletons. This chain uses TRBV5-4 with TRBJ2-7; D possibly corresponds to TRBD1 (5 bases). This specimen was CD8+ T cells from peripheral blood mononuclear cells, taken after pregnancy. The TCR comes from a female donor with multiple sclerosis, enrolled in a pregnancy study. CDR3 in amino acids: CASSLDRTVHEQYF. The CDR3 DNA follows: TGTGCCAGCAGCTTGGACAGGACGGTACACGAGCAGTACTTC.